A selection of T cell receptor beta chains follows, all from one sample in a study of CXCR3-negative and CXCR3-positive naive CD8 T cells. TCRdb reworked the 5' RACE reads into one entry per CDR3 protein, no DNA. The listing contains some 140,000 distinct CDR3 sequences. The sample was naive CXCR3+ CD8+ T cells from blood. These receptor sequences come from a human donor in good health. Some clones in this sample may be carry-over from other donors' samples. Each CDR3 is given with its conserved first and last residue.

J,V,CDR3
TRBJ2-1,TRBV24-1,CATSDSGRGYNEQFF
TRBJ2-2,TRBV7-9,CASSALEGVDTGELFF
TRBJ2-7,TRBV6-2/TRBV6-3,CASSYLAYEQYF
TRBJ2-3,TRBV29-1,CSVDGTQDHSLTDTQYF
TRBJ1-2,TRBV5-1,CASSRVGDYGYTF
TRBJ2-3,TRBV27,CASSPSGRMGTDTQYF
TRBJ2-2,TRBV4-1,CASSQEPGHLNTGELFF
TRBJ2-1,TRBV7-2,CASSLVFRGGNEQFF
TRBJ2-3,TRBV4-1,CASTGFLQGFADTQYF
TRBJ2-7,TRBV10-3,CAISRTGPEGEQYF
TRBJ2-4,TRBV7-6,CASSLGPGQGKNIQYF
TRBJ2-1,TRBV19,CASSIVRETSEQFF
TRBJ2-5,TRBV28,CASSLIQGAETQYF
TRBJ2-2,TRBV27,CAGRDRHRDKNTGELFF
TRBJ2-3,TRBV27,CASGPASGKVDTQYF
TRBJ2-4,TRBV20-1,CSALATYVAKNIQYF
TRBJ2-1,TRBV6-2/TRBV6-3,CASSYSRAYGDNEQFF
TRBJ2-7,TRBV21-1,CASSTRGRRPSYEQYF
TRBJ2-2,TRBV9,CASSSGGRGTGELFF
TRBJ1-6,TRBV5-1,CASSLATPNTRNSPLHF
TRBJ2-1,TRBV3-1,CASSQGEGLEGDEQFF
TRBJ2-2,TRBV27,CASSLWVGTGELFF
TRBJ2-3,TRBV4-3,CASSHGLSTDTQYF
TRBJ2-3,TRBV29-1,CSVELLAARTDTQYF
TRBJ1-5,TRBV7-2,CASSLEAGNQPQHF
TRBJ1-1,TRBV6-6,CASSPGSLGSEAFF
TRBJ2-5,TRBV28,CASSLLLDQETQYF
TRBJ2-1,TRBV15,CATSSLAGSTYNEQFF
TRBJ2-1,TRBV5-1,CASSLVTAYNEQFF
TRBJ2-7,TRBV20-1,CSASGGVSYEQYF
TRBJ2-6,TRBV5-5,CASSWRQDPGANVLTF
TRBJ2-3,TRBV4-3,CASSQDPAGGGETDTQYF
TRBJ2-7,TRBV7-9,CASSLSYSPGEQYF
TRBJ2-7,TRBV28,CASSPTTNIAYEQYF
TRBJ2-2,TRBV10-3,CAIGSGSSTGELFF
TRBJ1-1,TRBV10-3,CAISEGHLNTEAFF
TRBJ1-2,TRBV4-1,CASSPRDRAQYGYTF
TRBJ1-1,TRBV6-2/TRBV6-3,CASSYAVLGEGTEAFF
TRBJ2-1,TRBV7-9,CASSYPGYNEQFF
TRBJ2-3,TRBV7-2,CASSPKQGMDADTQYF
TRBJ1-2,TRBV28,CASSFEQGSWGYTF
TRBJ2-1,TRBV14,CASSQGWLAGGSSYNEQFF
TRBJ2-1,TRBV7-8,CASSKAGEQFF
TRBJ2-2,TRBV28,CASSQQGWAWELFF
TRBJ2-7,TRBV29-1,CSVEQGGNEQYF
TRBJ2-1,TRBV28,CASLRVQTYNEQFF
TRBJ2-5,TRBV9,CASSVAGGGAETQYF
TRBJ2-5,TRBV14,CASGQEGFRGRRIIQETQYF
TRBJ2-3,TRBV7-9,CASSTTVRTGRTDTQYF
TRBJ2-7,TRBV28,CASSLGHRYEQYF
TRBJ2-7,TRBV30,CAWSLGNYEQYF
TRBJ2-3,TRBV29-1,CSVGTGGATDTQYF
TRBJ2-2,TRBV27,CASSLIGLTGELFF
TRBJ2-5,TRBV7-9,CASSSRALGETQYF
TRBJ2-5,TRBV14,CASSLRDEYQETQYF
TRBJ2-3,TRBV7-2,CASSLAADTDTQYF
TRBJ2-7,TRBV3-1,CASSQGTGTGLTYEQYF
TRBJ1-5,TRBV7-2,CASSLGPGSGQPQHF
TRBJ2-7,TRBV7-9,CASSLGGQGADSSYEQYF